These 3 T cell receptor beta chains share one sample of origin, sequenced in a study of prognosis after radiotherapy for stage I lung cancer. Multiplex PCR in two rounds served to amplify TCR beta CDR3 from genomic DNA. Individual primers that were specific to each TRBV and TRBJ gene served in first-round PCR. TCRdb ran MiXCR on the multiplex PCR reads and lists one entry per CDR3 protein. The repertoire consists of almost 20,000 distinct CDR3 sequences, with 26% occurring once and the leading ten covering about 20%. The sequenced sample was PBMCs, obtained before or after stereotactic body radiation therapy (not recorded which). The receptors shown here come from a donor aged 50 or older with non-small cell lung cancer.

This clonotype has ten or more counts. The CDR3 sequence is CASSQGTMNYGYTF. The CDR3 nucleotides read TGTGCCAGCAGCCAAGGGACAATGAACTATGGCTACACCTTC. The chain joins TRBV14 to TRBJ1-2; D may be TRBD1 (5 bases). V shed 1 base and J shed 2 bases, with 8 bases lying between them. The V gene's germline CDR1 is SGHDN and CDR2 FVKESK. The CDR3 is 14 residues long.

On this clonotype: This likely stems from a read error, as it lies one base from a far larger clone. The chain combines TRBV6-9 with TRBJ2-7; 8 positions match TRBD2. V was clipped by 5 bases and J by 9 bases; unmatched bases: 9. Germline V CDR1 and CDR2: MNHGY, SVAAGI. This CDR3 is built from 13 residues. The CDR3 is CASSTYREGGQYF. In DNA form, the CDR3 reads TGTGCCAGCAGTACTTATCGGGAGGGCGGGCAGTACTTC.

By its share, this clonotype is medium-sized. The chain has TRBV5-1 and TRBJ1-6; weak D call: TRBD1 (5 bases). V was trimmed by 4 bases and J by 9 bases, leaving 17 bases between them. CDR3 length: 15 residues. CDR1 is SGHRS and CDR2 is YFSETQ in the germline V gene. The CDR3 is CASSRGTVSGSPLHF. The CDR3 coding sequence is TGCGCCAGCAGCCGCGGGACGGTTTCGGGTTCACCCCTCCACTTT.